The 9 T cell receptor beta chains below were found in one sample sequenced in a study of blood T cell repertoires in COVID-19 (dated by TCRdb to the early 2020s). Library construction relied on the immunoSEQ multiplex PCR assay. Here the immuneACCESS table is served through TCRdb, limited to in-frame sequences with V and J called. Missing clones are a known gap in these copies; in checked studies unresolved V genes cover under half, and the rest lacks a known reason. Recorded for this sample are a few hundred thousand clones; 80% to 90% of them occurred a single time. The ten top clones hold 3.5% to 4.5% of the sample. Input material: PBMCs or T cells enriched from blood (not recorded which). The receptors here all came from a woman in her 30s who had recovered from COVID-19.

The chain carries TRBV19 and TRBJ1-6; D possibly corresponds to TRBD1 (6 bases). Trimming left V 3 bases short and J 7 bases short, with 16 bases between. The CDR3 is 16 residues long. Germline V CDR1 and CDR2: LNHDA, SQIVND (reference sequence). The CDR3 sequence: CASSISEDSPNSPLHF. DNA of the CDR3: TGTGCCAGTAGTATTTCTGAGGACAGTCCAAATTCACCCCTCCACTTT.

The rearrangement uses TRBV3-1 (or the pseudogene TRBV3-2) and TRBJ1-2; D is unclear. The CDR3 runs to 14 residues. V was cut by 3 bases and J by 8 bases, with 16 bases left in between. Germline CDR1 reads LGHDT; CDR2 reads YNNKEL (reference sequence). CDR3 sequence (DNA): TGTGCCAGCAGCCACCCGCGGGCGTCGGAAGGCTACACCTTC. Encoded protein: CASSHPRASEGYTF.

This chain uses TRBV6-1 with TRBJ2-7; 10 nucleotides line up with TRBD2. Germline trimming cut 3 bases from V and 5 bases from J; bases unmatched to any gene: 7. The CDR3 consists of 15 residues. The germline CDR1 and CDR2 sequences are MNHNS and SASEGT. The CDR3 loop reads CASSDSGRSHHEQYF. The CDR3 DNA reads TGTGCCAGCAGTGATAGCGGGAGGAGTCACCACGAGCAGTACTTC.

J is TRBJ1-5 and V is TRBV30; D unclear. The V end lost 0 bases, the J end lost 7 bases, and 10 bases lay between the germline ends. Per germline, CDR1 GTSNPN and CDR2 SVGIG (reference sequence). This CDR3 region has 13 residues. The CDR3 region has the DNA TGTGCCTGGAGTGTAGCGGGAGTCCAGCCCCAGCATTTT. Its protein is CAWSVAGVQPQHF.

V usage is TRBV7-2 and J usage is TRBJ1-2; a possible D gene is TRBD1 (6 bases). The CDR3 extends over 17 amino acids. V was pared by 5 bases and J by 0 bases, with 19 bases between. Germline CDR1 is SGHTA and CDR2 is FQGNSA. The CDR3 loop reads CASSRASGGPANYGYTF. CDR3 coding DNA: TGTGCCAGCAGCCGGGCCAGCGGGGGGCCAGCTAACTATGGCTACACCTTC.

The chain joins TRBV30 to TRBJ2-4, with D possibly being TRBD1 (6 bases). Trimming removed 3 bases from V and 7 bases from J, with 19 bases in between. This CDR3 is built from 15 residues. Germline V gives CDR1 GTSNPN, CDR2 SVGIG (reference sequence). The CDR3 loop is CAWRKIRGTGNIQYF. DNA of the CDR3: TGTGCCTGGAGGAAAATAAGGGGGACGGGGAACATTCAGTACTTC. The variable domain in full, with the rest retrieved from reference TRBV30 and TRBJ2-4, is SQTIHQWPATLVQPVGSPLSLECTVEGTSNPNLYWYRQAAGRGLQLLFYSVGIGQISSEVPQNLSASRPQDRQFILSSKKLLLSDSGFYLCAWRKIRGTGNIQYFGAGTRLSVL.

The chain employs TRBV9 and TRBJ1-1, with D perhaps TRBD1 (5 bases). This CDR3 has 13 amino acids. The V gene's germline CDR1 is SGDLS and CDR2 YYNGEE. Between the trimmed V and J ends, which lost 1 base and 2 bases, there was a span of 6 bases. CDR3 residues: CASSVQGNTEAFF. CDR3 bases: TGTGCCAGCAGCGTACAGGGAAACACTGAAGCTTTCTTT.

The rearrangement uses TRBV28 and TRBJ2-3, with D perhaps matching TRBD2 (6 bases). Trimming removed 6 bases at V and 2 bases at J, with 15 bases between. The CDR3 runs 15 residues. Germline V gene lookup returns CDR1 MDHEN and CDR2 SYDVKM. Written as DNA, the CDR3 is TGTGCCAGCAGCGGTGGTGGAGGGAACACAGATACGCAGTATTTT. This translates into CASSGGGGNTDTQYF.

In this sample, this clone turned up a few times. V and J are TRBV5-8 and TRBJ2-3; the D gene is possibly TRBD2 (5 bases). The germline V gene has CDR1 SGHTS and CDR2 YDEGEE. The CDR3 contains 15 residues. V dropped 5 bases and J dropped 1 base, with 14 bases sitting between them. The CDR3 protein is CASSPRVGGTDTQYF. The CDR3 bases are TGTGCCAGCAGTCCCCGTGTCGGGGGCACAGATACGCAGTATTTT.